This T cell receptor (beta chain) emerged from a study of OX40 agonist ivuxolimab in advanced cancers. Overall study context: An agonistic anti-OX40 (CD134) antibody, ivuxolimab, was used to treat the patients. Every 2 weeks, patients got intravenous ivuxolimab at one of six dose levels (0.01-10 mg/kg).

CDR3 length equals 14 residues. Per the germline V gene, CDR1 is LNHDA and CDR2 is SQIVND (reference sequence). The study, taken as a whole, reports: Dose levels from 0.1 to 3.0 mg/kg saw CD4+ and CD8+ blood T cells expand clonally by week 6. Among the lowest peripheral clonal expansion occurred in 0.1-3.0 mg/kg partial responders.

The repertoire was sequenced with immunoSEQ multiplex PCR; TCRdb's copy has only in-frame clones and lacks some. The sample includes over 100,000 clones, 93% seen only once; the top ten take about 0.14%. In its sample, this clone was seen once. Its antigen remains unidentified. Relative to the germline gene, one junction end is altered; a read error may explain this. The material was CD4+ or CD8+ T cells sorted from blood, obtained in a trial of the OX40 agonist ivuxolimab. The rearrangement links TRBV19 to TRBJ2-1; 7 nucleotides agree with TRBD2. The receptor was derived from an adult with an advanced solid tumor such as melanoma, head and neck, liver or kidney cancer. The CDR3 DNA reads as TGTGCCAGTAACTTCCAGCGGGGCTACAATGGGCAGTTCTTC. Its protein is CASNFQRGYNGQFF.